The 3 T cell receptor beta chains listed next were all sequenced from one sample in a study of PD-1 blockade in classical Hodgkin lymphoma. Relapse was seen in all patients after autologous stem cell transplantation, and brentuximab vedotin exposure was variable. Some clones are missing from TCRdb's copy, which holds only in-frame ones; the method was immunoSEQ multiplex PCR. This table has 100,000 or so clones, around nine tenths appearing once. The source was peripheral blood mononuclear cells (PBMCs), collected before the second cycle of nivolumab. The source of these receptors is a human donor with classical Hodgkin lymphoma.

The rearrangement links TRBV29-1 to TRBJ2-5; possible D gene TRBD1, 5 bases. CDR1 and CDR2 from the germline V gene are SQVTM and ANQGSEA. With 7 bases removed from V and 7 bases from J, the gap between germline ends came to 25 bases. The CDR3 sequence is 15 residues long. CDR3 nucleotide sequence: TGCAGCGCTGGCAGGGTTAGAGGTTCCGAGGCGACCCAGTACTTC. Amino acids: CSAGRVRGSEATQYF.

The chain is built from TRBV30 and TRBJ2-7, with D possibly being TRBD2 (6 bases). Germline assignment: CDR1 GTSNPN and CDR2 SVGIG (reference sequence). V was pared by 2 bases and J by 5 bases, with 13 bases between. The CDR3 runs to 13 residues. The CDR3 DNA reads TGTGCCTGGAGTTACGGGGGTAGTAACGAGCAGTACTTC. It translates to CAWSYGGSNEQYF.

This sequence joins TRBV9 and TRBJ2-7; 9 bases line up with TRBD1. CDR3 length: 14 amino acids. Germline CDR1 is SGDLS and CDR2 is YYNGEE. After removal of 5 bases from V and 3 bases from J, the junction contained 6 bases not matched to a gene. CDR3 region: CASRTPGQGYEQYF. In DNA, the CDR3 is TGTGCCAGCAGGACACCGGGACAGGGCTACGAGCAGTACTTC.